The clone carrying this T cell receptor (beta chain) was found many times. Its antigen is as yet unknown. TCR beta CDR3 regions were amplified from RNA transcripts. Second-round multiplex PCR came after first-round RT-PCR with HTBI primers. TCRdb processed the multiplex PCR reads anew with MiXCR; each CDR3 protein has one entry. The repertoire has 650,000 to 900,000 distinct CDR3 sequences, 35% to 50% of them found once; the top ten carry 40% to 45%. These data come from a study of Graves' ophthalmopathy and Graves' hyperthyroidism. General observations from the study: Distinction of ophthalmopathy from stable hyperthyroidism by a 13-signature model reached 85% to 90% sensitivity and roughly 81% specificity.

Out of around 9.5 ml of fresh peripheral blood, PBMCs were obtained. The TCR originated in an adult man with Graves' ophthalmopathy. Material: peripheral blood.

CDR3 DNA: TGTGCCATCAGTGATGGGGGGCGAGAGACCCAGTACTTC. Its protein is CAISDGGRETQYF. The chain couples TRBV10-3 to TRBJ2-5; the D call may be TRBD1 or TRBD2 (6 bases each). Between the trimmed V and J ends, which lost 3 bases and 4 bases, there was a span of 9 bases. This CDR3 region has 13 residues. Germline V lookup: CDR1 ENHRY, CDR2 SYGVKD.